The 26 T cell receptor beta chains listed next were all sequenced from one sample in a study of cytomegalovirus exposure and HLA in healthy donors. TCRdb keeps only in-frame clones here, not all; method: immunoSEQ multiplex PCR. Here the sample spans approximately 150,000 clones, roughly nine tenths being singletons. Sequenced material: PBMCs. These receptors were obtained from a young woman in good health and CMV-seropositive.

CDR3 amino acids: CASSLGGGSFYNEQFF. The CDR3 DNA is TGTGCCAGCAGCTTGGGGGGCGGGAGTTTCTACAATGAGCAGTTCTTC. V gene TRBV7-8 combines with J gene TRBJ2-1; D possibly corresponds to TRBD2 (7 bases). Per the germline V gene, CDR1 is SGHVS and CDR2 is FQNEAQ. The V and J ends lost 3 bases and 3 bases respectively, with 15 bases between them. The CDR3 consists of 16 residues.

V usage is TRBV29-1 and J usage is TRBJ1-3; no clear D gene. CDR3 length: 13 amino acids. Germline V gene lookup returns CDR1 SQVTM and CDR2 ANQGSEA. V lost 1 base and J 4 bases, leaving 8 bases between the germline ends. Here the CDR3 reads CSVEAGTGNTIYF. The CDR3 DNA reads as TGCAGCGTTGAAGCTGGTACAGGAAACACCATATATTTT.

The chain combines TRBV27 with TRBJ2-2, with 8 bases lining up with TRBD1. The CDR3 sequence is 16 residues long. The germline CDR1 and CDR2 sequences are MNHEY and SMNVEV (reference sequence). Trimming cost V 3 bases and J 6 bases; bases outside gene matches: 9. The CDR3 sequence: CASSFLVAGGPGELFF. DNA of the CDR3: TGTGCCAGCAGTTTTCTAGTCGCAGGGGGCCCCGGGGAGCTGTTTTTT.

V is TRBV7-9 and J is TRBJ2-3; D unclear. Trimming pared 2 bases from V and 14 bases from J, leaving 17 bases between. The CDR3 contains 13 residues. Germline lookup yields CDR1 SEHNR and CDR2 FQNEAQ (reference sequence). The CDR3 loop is CASSLLAVVAAYF. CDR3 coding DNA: TGTGCCAGCAGCTTATTAGCAGTGGTCGCCGCGTATTTT.

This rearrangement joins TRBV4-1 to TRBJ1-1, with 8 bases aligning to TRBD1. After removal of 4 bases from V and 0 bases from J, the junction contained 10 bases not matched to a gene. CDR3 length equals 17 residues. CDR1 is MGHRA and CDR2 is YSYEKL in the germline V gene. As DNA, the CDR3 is TGCGCCAGCAGCCCGAAACGACAGGGGAGCATGAACACTGAAGCTTTCTTT. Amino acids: CASSPKRQGSMNTEAFF.

The CDR3 region is CASSLGTGVNEKLFF. The CDR3, as DNA: TGTGCCAGCAGTCTCGGGACAGGGGTGAATGAAAAACTGTTTTTT. This chain joins TRBV28 and TRBJ1-4, with 10 bases fitting TRBD1. Losses at the gene ends were 5 bases for V and 5 bases for J; bases not matched to a gene: 5. This CDR3 spans 15 amino acids. Germline CDR1 is MDHEN and CDR2 is SYDVKM.

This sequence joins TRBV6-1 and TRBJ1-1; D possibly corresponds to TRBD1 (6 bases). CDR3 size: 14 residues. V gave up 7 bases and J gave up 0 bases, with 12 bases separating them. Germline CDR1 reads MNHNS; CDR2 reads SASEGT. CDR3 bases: TGTGCCAGCACCGGGACAACTATGAACACTGAAGCTTTCTTT. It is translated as CASTGTTMNTEAFF.

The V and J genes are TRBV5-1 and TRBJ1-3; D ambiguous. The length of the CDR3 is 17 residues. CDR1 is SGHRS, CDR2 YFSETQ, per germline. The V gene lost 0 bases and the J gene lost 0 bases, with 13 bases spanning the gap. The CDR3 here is CASSLARGSSSGNTIYF. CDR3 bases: TGCGCCAGCAGCTTGGCCCGGGGATCAAGCTCTGGAAACACCATATATTTT.

As DNA, the CDR3 is TGTGCCAGCAGTGTAGACAGGGCTGGAAACACCATATATTTT. This sequence encodes CASSVDRAGNTIYF. The V and J genes are TRBV6-1 and TRBJ1-3, with 7 positions matching TRBD1. CDR1 is MNHNS, CDR2 SASEGT, per germline. This CDR3 is built from 14 residues. Unmatched junction bases numbered 2, after V lost 4 bases and J lost 2 bases.

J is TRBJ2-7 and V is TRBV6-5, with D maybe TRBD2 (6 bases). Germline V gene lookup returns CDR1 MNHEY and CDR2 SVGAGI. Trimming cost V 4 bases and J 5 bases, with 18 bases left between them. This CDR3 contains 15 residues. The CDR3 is CASSLRDSQVHEQYF. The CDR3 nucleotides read TGTGCCAGCAGTTTACGGGACTCGCAGGTCCACGAGCAGTACTTC.

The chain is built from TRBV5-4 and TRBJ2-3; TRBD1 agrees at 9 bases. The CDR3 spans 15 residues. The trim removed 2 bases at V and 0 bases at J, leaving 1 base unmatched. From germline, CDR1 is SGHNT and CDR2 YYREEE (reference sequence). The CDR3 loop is CASSFGQGSTDTQYF. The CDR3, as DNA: TGTGCCAGCAGCTTCGGACAGGGGAGCACAGATACGCAGTATTTT.

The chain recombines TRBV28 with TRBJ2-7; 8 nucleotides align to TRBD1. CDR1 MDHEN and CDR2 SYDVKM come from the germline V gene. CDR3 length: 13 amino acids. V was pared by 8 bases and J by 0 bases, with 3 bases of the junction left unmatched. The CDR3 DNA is TGTGCCAGCGGGACAGGAGACTCCTACGAGCAGTACTTC. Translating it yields CASGTGDSYEQYF.

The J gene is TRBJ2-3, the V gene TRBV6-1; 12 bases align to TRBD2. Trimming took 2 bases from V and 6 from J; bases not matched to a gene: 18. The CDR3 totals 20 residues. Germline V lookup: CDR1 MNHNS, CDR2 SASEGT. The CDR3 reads CASSERGRASGRALSDTQYF. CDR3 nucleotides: TGTGCCAGCAGTGAACGGGGCCGAGCTAGCGGGAGGGCCCTTTCTGATACGCAGTATTTT.

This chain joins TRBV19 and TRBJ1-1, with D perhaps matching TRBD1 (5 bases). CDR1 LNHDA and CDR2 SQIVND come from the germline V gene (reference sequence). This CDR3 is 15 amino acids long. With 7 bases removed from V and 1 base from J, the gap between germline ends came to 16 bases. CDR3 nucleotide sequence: TGTGCCAGTAAACCGCCGGGACTTGGGAACACTGAAGCTTTCTTT. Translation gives CASKPPGLGNTEAFF.

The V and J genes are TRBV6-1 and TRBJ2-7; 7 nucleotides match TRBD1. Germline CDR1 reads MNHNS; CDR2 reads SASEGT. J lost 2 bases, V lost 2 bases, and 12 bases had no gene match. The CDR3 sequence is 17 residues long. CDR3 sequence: CASSEPRGGFRAYEQYF. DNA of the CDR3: TGTGCCAGCAGTGAACCCCGAGGGGGCTTTCGAGCCTACGAGCAGTACTTC.

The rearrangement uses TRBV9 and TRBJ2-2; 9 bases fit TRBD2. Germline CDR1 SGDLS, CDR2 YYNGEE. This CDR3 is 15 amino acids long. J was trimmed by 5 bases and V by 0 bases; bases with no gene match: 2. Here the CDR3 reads CASSVALAGTGELFF. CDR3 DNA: TGTGCCAGCAGCGTAGCTCTAGCGGGAACCGGGGAGCTGTTTTTT.

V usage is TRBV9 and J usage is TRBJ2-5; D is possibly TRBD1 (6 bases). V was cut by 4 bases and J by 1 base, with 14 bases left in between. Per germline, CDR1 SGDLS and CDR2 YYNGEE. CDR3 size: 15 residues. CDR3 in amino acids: CASSTGTKLQETQYF. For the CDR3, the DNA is TGTGCCAGCAGCACCGGGACAAAACTCCAAGAGACCCAGTACTTC.

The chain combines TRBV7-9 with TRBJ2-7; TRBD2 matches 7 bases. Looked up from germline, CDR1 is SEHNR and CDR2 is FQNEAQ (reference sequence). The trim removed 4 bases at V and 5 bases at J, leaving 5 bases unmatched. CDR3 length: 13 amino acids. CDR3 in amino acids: CASSSGLGDEQYF. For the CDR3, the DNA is TGTGCCAGCAGCTCCGGACTAGGGGACGAGCAGTACTTC.

CDR3 amino acids: CASSLLSYRGVNEKLFF. CDR3 bases: TGTGCCAGCAGTTTGCTAAGTTATCGGGGGGTTAATGAAAAACTGTTTTTT. V gene TRBV28 combines with J gene TRBJ1-4; D is perhaps TRBD1 (5 bases). V shed 3 bases and J shed 4 bases, with 18 bases lying between them. In germline, CDR1 is MDHEN, CDR2 SYDVKM. This CDR3 comprises 17 residues.

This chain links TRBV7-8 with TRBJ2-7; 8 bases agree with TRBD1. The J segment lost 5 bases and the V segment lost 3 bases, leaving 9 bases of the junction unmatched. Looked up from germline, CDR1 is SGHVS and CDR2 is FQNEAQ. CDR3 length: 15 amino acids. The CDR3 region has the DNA TGTGCCAGCAGCTTCTCCCCTGACAGGGGCAACGAGCAGTACTTC. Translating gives CASSFSPDRGNEQYF.

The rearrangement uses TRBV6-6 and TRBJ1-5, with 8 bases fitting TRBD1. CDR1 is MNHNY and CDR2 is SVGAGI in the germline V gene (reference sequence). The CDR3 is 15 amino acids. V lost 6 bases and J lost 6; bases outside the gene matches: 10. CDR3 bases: TGTGCCAGCAGCCTGGACAGGGCGCGGGGTCAGCCCCAGCATTTT. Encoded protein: CASSLDRARGQPQHF.

CDR3 sequence reads: CASSLWTGSANGYTF. The CDR3 nucleotides read TGTGCCAGCAGTTTATGGACAGGGTCAGCAAATGGCTACACCTTC. The chain joins TRBV28 to TRBJ1-2; 7 bases are shared with TRBD1. The CDR3 totals 15 residues. Trimming cost V 0 bases and J 6 bases; bases outside gene matches: 7. Germline-derived CDR1 and CDR2 are MDHEN and SYDVKM.

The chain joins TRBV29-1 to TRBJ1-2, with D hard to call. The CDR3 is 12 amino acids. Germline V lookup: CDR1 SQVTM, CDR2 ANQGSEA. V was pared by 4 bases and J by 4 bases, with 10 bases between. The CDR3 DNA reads TGCAGCGTTGCGGTGGAGACCTATGGCTACACCTTC. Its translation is CSVAVETYGYTF.

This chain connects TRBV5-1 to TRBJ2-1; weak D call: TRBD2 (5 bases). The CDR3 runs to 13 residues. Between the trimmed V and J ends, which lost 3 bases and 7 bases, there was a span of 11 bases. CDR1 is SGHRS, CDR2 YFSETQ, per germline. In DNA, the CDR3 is TGCGCCAGCAGCTATGGACTGGCTAATGAGCAGTTCTTC. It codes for CASSYGLANEQFF.

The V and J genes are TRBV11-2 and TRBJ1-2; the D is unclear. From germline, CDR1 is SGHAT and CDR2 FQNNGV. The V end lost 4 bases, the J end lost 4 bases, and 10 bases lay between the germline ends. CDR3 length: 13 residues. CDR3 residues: CASSSPPTYGYTF. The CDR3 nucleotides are TGTGCCAGCAGCTCGCCGCCTACCTATGGCTACACCTTC.

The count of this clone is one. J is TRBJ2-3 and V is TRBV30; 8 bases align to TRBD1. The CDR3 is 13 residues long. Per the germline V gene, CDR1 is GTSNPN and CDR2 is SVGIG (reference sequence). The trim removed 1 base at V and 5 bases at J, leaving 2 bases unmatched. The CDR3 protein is CAWSAGQGDTQYF. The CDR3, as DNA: TGTGCCTGGAGTGCCGGACAGGGAGATACGCAGTATTTT.